The 2 T cell receptor beta chains below were found in one sample sequenced in a study of chemoradiotherapy in HPV16-positive cancers. Sequenced by immunoSEQ multiplex PCR; TCRdb stores in-frame clones only, minus some. Of thousands of clones in the sample, 80% were seen once. This sample was taken from a patient who underwent chemoradiotherapy. These receptors originate from a human donor with HPV-associated anogenital cancer.

The gene calls are TRBV28 and TRBJ1-5; D gene uncertain. Between the trimmed V and J ends, which lost 3 bases and 1 base, there was a span of 7 bases. The length of the CDR3 is 14 residues. Per germline, CDR1 MDHEN and CDR2 SYDVKM. The CDR3 sequence is CASSFGGSNQPQHF. DNA of the CDR3: TGTGCCAGCAGTTTTGGTGGGAGCAATCAGCCCCAGCATTTT.

The chain uses TRBV6-1 and TRBJ1-5; no clear D. Germline values: CDR1 MNHNS, CDR2 SASEGT. The CDR3 has 14 residues. Trimming left V 7 bases short and J 2 bases short, with 12 bases between. The CDR3 loop is CASNVDVGNQPQHF. CDR3 sequence (DNA): TGTGCCAGCAATGTCGACGTAGGCAATCAGCCCCAGCATTTT.